These 18 T cell receptor beta chains were sequenced from one sample in a study of shared clonotypes between healthy human individuals. TCRdb's copy holds only in-frame clones and misses some; the assay was immunoSEQ multiplex PCR. The sample has some 500,000 clones, around 79% seen once. Material: PBMCs. All receptors derive from a woman aged 40 to 50 in good health. Some clones in this sample may be carry-over from other donors' samples.

The chain joins TRBV7-3 to TRBJ2-5; D remains unclear. The CDR3 has 16 residues. V lost 4 bases and J lost 2, with 17 bases in between. From germline, CDR1 is SGHTA and CDR2 FQGTGA. The CDR3: CASSSRLWPIQETQYF. CDR3 in DNA: TGTGCCAGCAGCTCCCGTCTATGGCCTATACAAGAGACCCAGTACTTC.

J is TRBJ2-3 and V is TRBV7-9; no reliable D call. Germline CDR1 SEHNR, CDR2 FQNEAQ (reference sequence). CDR3 length equals 11 residues. The V end lost 6 bases, the J end lost 6 bases, and 7 bases lay between the germline ends. The CDR3 reads CASSGGDTQYF. The CDR3 DNA reads TGTGCCAGCAGTGGCGGCGATACGCAGTATTTT.

V gene TRBV7-3 combines with J gene TRBJ2-4, with TRBD2 matching over 8 bases. The CDR3 spans 12 residues. The germline V gene encodes CDR1 SGHTA and CDR2 FQGTGA. V lost 5 bases, J lost 15 bases, and 9 bases stayed unmatched. Here the CDR3 reads CASSRSGTAPYF. The CDR3, as DNA: TGTGCCAGCAGCCGTAGCGGGACCGCCCCGTACTTC.

This rearrangement joins TRBV7-9 to TRBJ2-5, with D uncertain. Germline V gene lookup returns CDR1 SEHNR and CDR2 FQNEAQ (reference sequence). The CDR3 sequence is 15 residues long. The germline V and J ends were trimmed by 2 bases and 7 bases, with 17 bases remaining between them. The CDR3 loop reads CASSLSADVLRTQYF. The DNA for the CDR3 is TGTGCCAGCAGCTTAAGCGCGGACGTGCTCCGGACCCAGTACTTC. The full variable domain, in which reference TRBV7-9 and TRBJ2-5 provide the parts outside the CDR3, is DTGVSQNPRHKITKRGQNVTFRCDPISEHNRLYWYRQTLGQGPEFLTYFQNEAQLEKSRLLSDRFSAERPKGSFSTLEIQRTEQGDSAMYLCASSLSADVLRTQYFGPGTRLLVL.

The chain combines TRBV4-1 with TRBJ2-2; D is unresolved. CDR1 is MGHRA, CDR2 YSYEKL, per germline. The CDR3 length is 16 residues. V was trimmed by 7 bases and J by 5 bases, leaving 20 bases between them. The CDR3 reads CASTPLDWTGTGELFF. The CDR3 coding sequence is TGCGCCAGCACCCCCCTTGATTGGACCGGGACCGGGGAGCTGTTTTTT.

This CDR3 is CASSRDAGQETQYF. Here the CDR3 DNA reads TGTGCCAGCAGCCGAGACGCGGGGCAAGAGACCCAGTACTTC. The gene calls are TRBV9 and TRBJ2-5; D is perhaps TRBD2 (6 bases). Germline V CDR1 and CDR2: SGDLS, YYNGEE. This CDR3 has 14 amino acids. V was shortened by 4 bases and J by 2 bases, with 12 bases between the two germline ends.

Comments on this clone: Other nucleotide sequences in the sample specify the same CDR3. This rearrangement joins TRBV5-8 to TRBJ2-1; 11 bases are shared with TRBD2. The V gene end was trimmed by 2 bases and the J gene end by 4 bases; junction bases not matched to a gene: 2. The CDR3 extends over 15 amino acids. Germline V lookup: CDR1 SGHTS, CDR2 YDEGEE. The chain's CDR3 is CASSLGTSGYNEQFF. CDR3 in DNA: TGTGCCAGCAGCTTAGGGACTAGCGGATACAATGAGCAGTTCTTC.

The chain carries TRBV19 and TRBJ2-1, with 7 bases identical to TRBD2. The CDR3 is 15 amino acids. Germline CDR1 reads LNHDA; CDR2 reads SQIVND (reference sequence). Trimming removed 2 bases from V and 7 bases from J; junction bases left unmatched: 8. This CDR3 reads CASSILSGGENEQFF. The CDR3 DNA follows: TGTGCCAGTAGTATACTCTCGGGAGGTGAAAATGAGCAGTTCTTC.

The chain combines TRBV4-2 with TRBJ1-5; D possibly corresponds to TRBD1 (5 bases). Per germline, CDR1 LGHNA and CDR2 YNFKEQ. This CDR3 is built from 13 residues. The V gene lost 0 bases and the J gene lost 8 bases, with 8 bases spanning the gap. CDR3 DNA sequence: TGTGCCAGCAGCCAAGACAGGGCAAAGCCCCAGCATTTT. Its translation is CASSQDRAKPQHF.

The table lists this clone with a count of one. The chain carries TRBV5-1 and TRBJ2-1, with 9 bases that match TRBD2. Germline trimming cut 2 bases from V and 5 bases from J; bases unmatched to any gene: 5. The length of the CDR3 is 15 residues. Germline lookup yields CDR1 SGHRS and CDR2 YFSETQ. DNA of the CDR3: TGCGCCAGCAGCTTTATAGCGGGGGATAACAATGAGCAGTTCTTC. This gives the protein CASSFIAGDNNEQFF. Based on the CDR3 plus reference TRBV5-1 and TRBJ2-1, the full variable domain is KAGVTQTPRYLIKTRGQQVTLSCSPISGHRSVSWYQQTPGQGLQFLFEYFSETQRNKGNFPGRFSGRQFSNSRSEMNVSTLELGDSALYLCASSFIAGDNNEQFFGPGTRLTVL.

J is TRBJ2-1 and V is TRBV15; TRBD2 matches 10 bases. J was trimmed by 4 bases and V by 5 bases; bases with no gene match: 8. CDR3 length: 16 amino acids. Germline V CDR1 and CDR2: LNHNV, YYDKDF (reference sequence). This CDR3 reads CATSGTSGDPYNEQFF. The DNA for the CDR3 is TGTGCCACCAGCGGAACTAGCGGGGACCCTTACAATGAGCAGTTCTTC.

V is TRBV28 and J is TRBJ1-4; D is possibly TRBD1 (6 bases). With 5 bases removed from V and 7 bases from J, the gap between germline ends came to 14 bases. Germline CDR1 is MDHEN and CDR2 is SYDVKM. The CDR3 sequence is 14 residues long. CDR3 nucleotide sequence: TGTGCCAGCAGTGGGGCCCCCAGGGGTGAAAAACTGTTTTTT. Its protein is CASSGAPRGEKLFF.

The V and J genes are TRBV27 and TRBJ1-1; D gene unclear. The V and J ends lost 11 bases and 2 bases respectively, with 15 bases between them. The CDR3 loop spans 13 amino acids. CDR1 MNHEY and CDR2 SMNVEV come from the germline V gene (reference sequence). Here the CDR3 reads CAYLMCLNTEAFF. The CDR3, as DNA: TGTGCCTACCTCATGTGCCTTAACACTGAAGCTTTCTTT.

This chain joins TRBV30 and TRBJ1-1; D is perhaps TRBD1 (6 bases). Germline loops: CDR1 GTSNPN, CDR2 SVGIG (reference sequence). V was pared by 1 base and J by 2 bases, with 11 bases between. The length of the CDR3 is 14 residues. CDR3 nucleotides: TGTGCCTGGAGTGCCGACAGGTATAACACTGAAGCTTTCTTT. Translating gives CAWSADRYNTEAFF.

CDR3 region: CASSRLSSGANVLTF. For the CDR3, the DNA is TGTGCCAGCAGTCGACTGAGCTCTGGGGCCAACGTCCTGACTTTC. The chain joins TRBV14 to TRBJ2-6; D is unclear. The germline V and J ends were trimmed by 6 bases and 0 bases, with 9 bases remaining between them. The CDR3 contains 15 residues. Germline V gives CDR1 SGHDN, CDR2 FVKESK.

V gene TRBV7-9 combines with J gene TRBJ1-1; 7 bases are shared with TRBD1. Germline V lookup: CDR1 SEHNR, CDR2 FQNEAQ (reference sequence). V lost 5 bases to trimming and J lost 7 bases; unmatched junction nucleotides: 4. The CDR3 runs to 12 residues. In DNA form, the CDR3 reads TGTGCCAGCAGCCGAACAGGGGTTGAAGCTTTCTTT. Protein product: CASSRTGVEAFF.

In the case of this clone: A much larger clonotype is one base distant, so this may be a read error. Distinct nucleotide sequences in the sample also encode this CDR3. The chain uses TRBV9 and TRBJ2-1; 8 bases align to TRBD2. The CDR3 contains 15 residues. CDR1 is SGDLS, CDR2 YYNGEE, per germline. V shed 2 bases, J shed 0 bases, and the junction held 1 base outside the gene matches. The CDR3 sequence is CASSVSGSSYNEQFF. DNA for the CDR3: TGTGCCAGCAGCGTGAGCGGGAGCTCCTACAATGAGCAGTTCTTC.

This clone was seen only a few times. This chain uses TRBV2 with TRBJ1-5, with D possibly TRBD1 on 5 matching bases. The CDR3 is 14 amino acids. Germline V gene data show CDR1 as SNHLY and CDR2 as FYNNEI. Deletions cut 3 bases from V and 1 base from J, with 7 bases between. The CDR3 DNA is TGTGCCAGCAGTGACAGGGCGAGCAATCAGCCCCAGCATTTT. Translation: CASSDRASNQPQHF.